This entry concerns a single T cell receptor beta chain. V lost 5 bases and J lost 5; bases outside the gene matches: 8. CDR1 is SGHRS and CDR2 is YFSETQ in the germline V gene. The CDR3 contains 15 residues. Libraries were prepared by immunoSEQ multiplex PCR; TCRdb keeps only in-frame clonotypes and omits some of them. Of fewer than 200,000 clones listed, 93% are singletons. This entry is derived from a study of control samples from healthy donors and cancer patients. The chain carries TRBV5-1 and TRBJ2-1; 9 bases agree with TRBD2. This clonotype originated in a woman in her fifties or sixties in good health. The sequenced sample consisted of blood. CDR3 DNA sequence: TGCGCCAGCAGTTTCCTAGCGGGGTCCAACAATGAGCAGTTCTTC. Translation: CASSFLAGSNNEQFF.